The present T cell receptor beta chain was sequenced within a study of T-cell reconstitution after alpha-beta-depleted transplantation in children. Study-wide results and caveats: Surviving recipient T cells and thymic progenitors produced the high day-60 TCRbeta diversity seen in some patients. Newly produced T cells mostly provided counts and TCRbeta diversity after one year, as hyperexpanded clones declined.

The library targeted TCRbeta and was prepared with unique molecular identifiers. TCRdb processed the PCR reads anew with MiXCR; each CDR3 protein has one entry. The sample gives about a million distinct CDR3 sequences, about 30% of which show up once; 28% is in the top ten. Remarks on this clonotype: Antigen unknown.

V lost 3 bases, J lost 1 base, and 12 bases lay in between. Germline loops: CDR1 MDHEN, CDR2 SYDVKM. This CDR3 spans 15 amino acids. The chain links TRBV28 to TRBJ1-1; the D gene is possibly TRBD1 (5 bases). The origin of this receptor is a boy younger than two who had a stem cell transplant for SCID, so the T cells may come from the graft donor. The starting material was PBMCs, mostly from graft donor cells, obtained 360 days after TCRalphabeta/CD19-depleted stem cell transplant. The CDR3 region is CASSFVGVGNTEAFF. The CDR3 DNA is TGTGCCAGCAGTTTCGTGGGGGTAGGGAACACTGAAGCTTTCTTT. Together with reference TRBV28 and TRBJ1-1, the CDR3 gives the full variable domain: DVKVTQSSRYLVKRTGEKVFLECVQDMDHENMFWYRQDPGLGLRLIYFSYDVKMKEKGDIPEGYSVSREKKERFSLILESASTNQTSMYLCASSFVGVGNTEAFFGQGTRLTVV.